The subject of this entry is one TCR beta chain. Reverse transcription used roughly 0.45 to 1 ug RNA and random hexamers. TCRdb re-called the immunoSEQ multiplex PCR reads through MiXCR, storing one row per CDR3 protein. This table has under 550,000 distinct CDR3 sequences, approximately 89% appearing once. This CDR3 is 15 amino acids long. V was clipped by 1 base and J by 6 bases, with 12 bases between them. Germline V lookup: CDR1 MGHRA, CDR2 YSYEKL. TCR beta was sequenced from blood CD8+ and CD4+ T cells. This sample is part of a study of CD8 T cells in Susac syndrome. Source material: CD8+ T cells from PBMCs. The rearrangement joins TRBV4-1 to TRBJ1-4, with D possibly matching TRBD1 (6 bases). The source is a human donor with multiple sclerosis. CDR3 bases: TGCGCCAGCAGCCAAGCACAGGGACTTGATGAAAAACTGTTTTTT. Translated: CASSQAQGLDEKLFF.